The 15 T cell receptor beta chains presented below share a single source sample, sequenced in a study of blood T cell repertoires in COVID-19. The data were produced by immunoSEQ multiplex PCR, yet TCRdb's version contains in-frame clones alone and is incomplete. The table shows some 370,000 clones, with 70% to 90% occurring only once. The sequencing sample was made of peripheral blood. Receptors were obtained from a man aged 35 to 55 with acute or convalescent COVID-19.

This clone was observed a single time. The chain uses TRBV28 and TRBJ2-2; 10 bases are shared with TRBD2. Germline loops: CDR1 MDHEN, CDR2 SYDVKM. CDR3 length: 15 amino acids. V lost 3 bases, J lost 7 bases, and 5 bases stayed unmatched. The CDR3 DNA is TGTGCCAGCAGTTTTCGAGCGGGAGGGGTCGGGGAGCTGTTTTTT. It translates to CASSFRAGGVGELFF.

The chain couples TRBV5-1 to TRBJ1-2; TRBD1 matches 9 bases. The CDR3 length is 14 residues. Germline V gene lookup returns CDR1 SGHRS and CDR2 YFSETQ. The V and J ends lost 0 bases and 5 bases, in that order; junction bases with no gene match: 2. CDR3 residues: CASSLDGTGYGYTF. CDR3 coding DNA: TGCGCCAGCAGCTTGGACGGGACAGGGTATGGCTACACCTTC.

The chain uses TRBV15 and TRBJ1-3; 7 bases match TRBD1. J was trimmed by 7 bases and V by 5 bases; bases with no gene match: 8. The CDR3 is 14 residues long. Germline V gives CDR1 LNHNV, CDR2 YYDKDF (reference sequence). In DNA, the CDR3 is TGTGCCACCAGCGGACAGACAGGGATGAACACCATATATTTT. Encoded protein: CATSGQTGMNTIYF.

This chain uses TRBV4-1 with TRBJ2-7; TRBD2 aligns across 9 bases. Trimming at V came to 3 bases and at J to 1 base, leaving 1 base not matched to a gene. The germline CDR1 and CDR2 sequences are MGHRA and YSYEKL. This CDR3 has 14 residues. CDR3 DNA: TGCGCCAGCAGCCACCTAGCGGGGTCCTACGAGCAGTACTTC. Protein sequence: CASSHLAGSYEQYF.

The J gene is TRBJ1-6, the V gene TRBV4-1; D is possibly TRBD1 (6 bases). CDR3 length: 16 residues. Germline CDR1 MGHRA, CDR2 YSYEKL. Trimming removed 5 bases at V and 10 bases at J, with 21 bases between. CDR3: CASSTGTGPGTSPLHF. CDR3 DNA: TGCGCCAGCAGCACAGGGACGGGCCCTGGGACGTCACCCCTCCACTTT.

The chain joins TRBV19 to TRBJ1-6; the D is unclear. The germline CDR1 and CDR2 sequences are LNHDA and SQIVND (reference sequence). This CDR3 comprises 13 residues. With 4 bases removed from V and 6 bases from J, the gap between germline ends came to 7 bases. CDR3 DNA sequence: TGTGCCAGTAGTACGGGGTTTAATTCACCCCTCCACTTT. Translation gives CASSTGFNSPLHF.

The chain couples TRBV4-2 to TRBJ2-1; TRBD2 matches 13 bases. The V gene's germline CDR1 is LGHNA and CDR2 YNFKEQ. The CDR3 contains 13 residues. V lost 5 bases to trimming and J lost 14 bases; unmatched junction nucleotides: 6. The CDR3 nucleotides read TGTGCCAGCAGCTCGACTAGCGGGGGGCAGGAGTTCTTC. The encoded protein is CASSSTSGGQEFF.

The gene calls are TRBV2 and TRBJ2-3, with TRBD2 matching over 7 bases. The germline V gene encodes CDR1 SNHLY and CDR2 FYNNEI. Trimming cost V 8 bases and J 0 bases; bases outside gene matches: 5. This CDR3 comprises 14 residues. The CDR3 region is CASQGLRSTDTQYF. The CDR3 coding sequence is TGTGCCAGCCAGGGACTACGAAGCACAGATACGCAGTATTTT.

The genes are TRBV5-6 and TRBJ1-2, with D hard to call. Germline-derived CDR1 and CDR2 are SGHDT and YYEEEE. This CDR3 contains 16 residues. With 4 bases removed from V and 5 bases from J, the gap between germline ends came to 21 bases. The CDR3 DNA sequence: TGTGCCAGCAGCCCGGAGAGACGGGAAAGAATATATGGCTACACCTTC. It codes for CASSPERRERIYGYTF.

This clone was recorded once. The V call is TRBV7-9, the J call TRBJ2-7; 11 bases line up with TRBD2. The V segment lost 1 base and the J segment 5 bases; nucleotides outside the gene matches: 4. Germline V gene data show CDR1 as SEHNR and CDR2 as FQNEAQ (reference sequence). The CDR3 runs 15 residues. CDR3 bases: TGTGCCAGCAGCTTAGTTGGGACTAGCGGCGACGAGCAGTACTTC. This encodes CASSLVGTSGDEQYF.

The chain links TRBV14 to TRBJ2-7; 11 nucleotides line up with TRBD2. CDR3 size: 13 residues. Trimming removed 4 bases from V and 6 bases from J; junction bases left unmatched: 2. Germline V lookup: CDR1 SGHDN, CDR2 FVKESK. CDR3 sequence (DNA): TGTGCCAGCAGCCTAGCGGGAGGGAGCGAGCAGTACTTC. Its protein is CASSLAGGSEQYF.

This CDR3 reads CAWGQAGSPLHF. The CDR3 nucleotides are TGTGCCTGGGGGCAGGCGGGCTCACCCCTCCACTTT. This chain joins TRBV30 and TRBJ1-6; unclear D gene. Trimming left V 5 bases short and J 10 bases short, with 12 bases between. Germline loops: CDR1 GTSNPN, CDR2 SVGIG (reference sequence). This CDR3 spans 12 amino acids.

The chain carries TRBV5-4 and TRBJ2-5; tentatively, D is TRBD2 (5 bases). The CDR3 runs to 15 residues. Germline V gives CDR1 SGHNT, CDR2 YYREEE (reference sequence). V was clipped by 3 bases and J by 1 base, with 13 bases between them. The CDR3: CASSSALAGQETQYF. CDR3 bases: TGTGCCAGCAGCTCTGCGCTGGCGGGCCAAGAGACCCAGTACTTC.

CDR3 sequence: CAWRGGAREQFF. DNA of the CDR3: TGTGCCTGGAGGGGCGGGGCCCGTGAGCAGTTCTTC. The V gene is TRBV30, the J gene TRBJ2-1; perhaps TRBD2 as D (6 bases). The CDR3 length is 12 residues. Germline values: CDR1 GTSNPN, CDR2 SVGIG (reference sequence). The V and J ends lost 3 bases and 9 bases respectively, with 12 bases between them.

V is TRBV27 and J is TRBJ2-1, with 12 bases aligning to TRBD2. Germline lookup yields CDR1 MNHEY and CDR2 SMNVEV (reference sequence). This CDR3 comprises 16 residues. V lost 5 bases, J lost 10 bases, and 12 bases stayed unmatched. The CDR3 DNA is TGTGCCAGCAGTCTGTCTAGCGGGGGGGCGAGGCACGAGCAGTTCTTC. It codes for CASSLSSGGARHEQFF.